This T cell receptor (beta chain) was retrieved from a study of cytomegalovirus exposure and HLA in healthy donors. Remarks on this clone: The antigen remains unidentified.

Study-wide points: Some 150 TCR beta chains were listed as cytomegalovirus-associated.

Primers included in the PCR were 60 Vbeta and 13 Jbeta primers. Clones were sequenced by immunoSEQ multiplex PCR, and TCRdb holds only the in-frame ones, with some missing. The repertoire holds 110,000 or so clones, with around 80% as singletons. The V end lost 1 base, the J end lost 3 bases, and 8 bases lay between the germline ends. In germline, CDR1 is LNHNV, CDR2 YYDKDF (reference sequence). This CDR3 contains 14 residues. Unrecorded immune exposure was likely among donors, who were nominally healthy when sampled. Source material: PBMCs. The sequence was obtained from a man aged 40-49 years in good health and CMV-seropositive. The chain couples TRBV15 to TRBJ2-3; D perhaps matches TRBD1 (5 bases). CDR3 in amino acids: CATSRGRGTDTQYF. The CDR3 nucleotides are TGTGCCACCAGCAGAGGTAGGGGAACAGATACGCAGTATTTT.